Below are 19 T cell receptor beta chains sequenced from a single sample in a study of CD8 T cells in Susac syndrome. The RNA input was about 0.5 to 1 ug, and it was reverse transcribed with random hexamers. TCRdb recomputed calls from the immunoSEQ multiplex PCR reads with MiXCR, one row per CDR3 protein. The table shows 170,000 or so distinct CDR3 sequences, with 93% occurring only once. Sequenced input: CD4+ T cells from PBMCs. The receptors here all came from a human donor with multiple sclerosis.

The chain is built from TRBV10-3 and TRBJ2-1; 8 nucleotides align to TRBD2. Germline CDR1 reads ENHRY; CDR2 reads SYGVKD. V gave up 5 bases and J gave up 8 bases; unmatched junction bases: 11. The CDR3 is 15 amino acids. The CDR3 loop reads CAISSGRKLRDEQFF. CDR3 bases: TGTGCCATCAGTAGCGGGAGAAAGCTTCGGGATGAGCAGTTCTTC.

This sequence joins TRBV4-1 and TRBJ1-1; 9 bases are a match to TRBD1. The germline V gene has CDR1 MGHRA and CDR2 YSYEKL. The CDR3 contains 18 residues. J lost 5 bases, V lost 2 bases, and 15 bases had no gene match. CDR3 sequence (DNA): TGCGCCAGCAGCCAAATGGGACAGGGACTGAGAGGGAGTACTGAAGCTTTCTTT. This gives the protein CASSQMGQGLRGSTEAFF.

This chain uses TRBV2 with TRBJ2-7; D not certain. The CDR3 length is 16 residues. From germline, CDR1 is SNHLY and CDR2 FYNNEI. Trimming cost V 1 base and J 0 bases, with 13 bases left between them. Here the CDR3 DNA reads TGTGCCAGCAGTGAAGGGCTGGCTTATTTCTCCTACGAGCAGTACTTC. It codes for CASSEGLAYFSYEQYF. The whole variable domain, remainder taken from reference TRBV2 and TRBJ2-7, is EPEVTQTPSHQVTQMGQEVILRCVPISNHLYFYWYRQILGQKVEFLVSFYNNEISEKSEIFDDQFSVERPDGSNFTLKIRSTKLEDSAMYFCASSEGLAYFSYEQYFGPGTRLTVT.

V and J are TRBV29-1 and TRBJ1-5; tentatively, D is TRBD1 (5 bases). Looked up from germline, CDR1 is SQVTM and CDR2 is ANQGSEA. CDR3 length equals 13 residues. With 5 bases removed from V and 13 bases from J, the gap between germline ends came to 21 bases. CDR3 amino acids: CSVLSISGTGQHF. CDR3 coding DNA: TGCAGCGTTCTATCAATTTCCGGGACGGGACAGCATTTT.

The chain is built from TRBV28 and TRBJ2-2; TRBD2 agrees at 7 bases. CDR1 is MDHEN and CDR2 is SYDVKM in the germline V gene. With 8 bases clipped from V and 2 bases from J, the junction kept 8 bases outside the gene matches. The CDR3 loop spans 15 amino acids. The DNA for the CDR3 is TGTGCCAGCCCGGCAGCGGGATCCAACACCGGGGAGCTGTTTTTT. Translation gives CASPAAGSNTGELFF.

The chain employs TRBV9 and TRBJ2-1; 11 bases map to TRBD2. There are 15 residues in the CDR3. From germline, CDR1 is SGDLS and CDR2 YYNGEE. V shed 4 bases, J shed 7 bases, and the junction held 7 bases outside the gene matches. The CDR3 DNA is TGTGCCAGCAGCCCTAGACTAGCGGGACTTAATGAGCAGTTCTTC. It encodes CASSPRLAGLNEQFF.

V is TRBV30 and J is TRBJ2-5; D assignment may be TRBD1 or TRBD2 (6 bases each). The V end lost 5 bases, the J end lost 8 bases, and 18 bases lay between the germline ends. Per the germline V gene, CDR1 is GTSNPN and CDR2 is SVGIG (reference sequence). This CDR3 has 13 residues. In DNA form, the CDR3 reads TGTGCCTGGTACAGGGAGGATCTTGGAACCCAGTACTTC. It translates to CAWYREDLGTQYF. Together with reference TRBV30 and TRBJ2-5, the CDR3 gives the full variable domain: SQTIHQWPATLVQPVGSPLSLECTVEGTSNPNLYWYRQAAGRGLQLLFYSVGIGQISSEVPQNLSASRPQDRQFILSSKKLLLSDSGFYLCAWYREDLGTQYFGPGTRLLVL.

This chain joins TRBV28 and TRBJ2-5; D uncertain. With 6 bases removed from V and 7 bases from J, the gap between germline ends came to 15 bases. Germline CDR1 and CDR2: MDHEN and SYDVKM. This CDR3 has 13 amino acids. The CDR3 bases are TGTGCCAGCAGGATACACGCCTCGGGGACCCAGTACTTC. Its protein product is CASRIHASGTQYF.

V and J are TRBV7-2 and TRBJ2-3, with 11 positions matching TRBD2. The CDR3 contains 16 residues. J was trimmed by 2 bases and V by 4 bases; bases with no gene match: 5. Germline values: CDR1 SGHTA, CDR2 FQGNSA. The DNA of the CDR3 is TGTGCCAGCAGCTCACGGACTAGCGGGCCCACAGATACGCAGTATTTT. It specifies CASSSRTSGPTDTQYF.

This clonotype was counted a single time. This rearrangement joins TRBV25-1 to TRBJ2-4; possible D gene TRBD2, 7 bases. The V end was cut by 1 base, the J end by 3 bases, with 13 bases between. There are 16 residues in the CDR3. Germline CDR1 is MGHDK and CDR2 is SYGVNS. The CDR3 loop reads CASSEWGGLGKNIQYF. The CDR3 DNA follows: TGTGCCAGCAGTGAATGGGGGGGCTTGGGCAAAAACATTCAGTACTTC.

This clonotype was seen a few times. The rearrangement links TRBV11-2 to TRBJ2-7, with D perhaps TRBD1 (6 bases). The CDR3 has 13 residues. The V gene's germline CDR1 is SGHAT and CDR2 FQNNGV. V was cut by 4 bases and J by 6 bases, with 13 bases left in between. The CDR3 loop is CASSSHREGEQYF. In nucleotides, the CDR3 is TGTGCCAGCAGCTCTCACAGGGAAGGCGAGCAGTACTTC.

The rearrangement links TRBV12-3 or TRBV12-4 to TRBJ2-7; no clear D. The length of the CDR3 is 14 residues. Trimming pared 7 bases from V and 3 bases from J, leaving 16 bases between. The CDR3 here is CASTLNSPSYEQYF. In DNA, the CDR3 is TGTGCCAGCACCTTAAACAGCCCGAGCTACGAGCAGTACTTC.

The chain links TRBV2 to TRBJ1-3, with 9 bases that match TRBD1. CDR1 is SNHLY, CDR2 FYNNEI, per germline. V lost 5 bases to trimming and J lost 1 base; unmatched junction nucleotides: 3. The CDR3 is made up of 15 amino acids. The CDR3 nucleotides are TGTGCCAGCAGTCCCGGACAGGGGTCTGGAAACACCATATATTTT. Protein sequence: CASSPGQGSGNTIYF.

The rearrangement uses TRBV20-1 and TRBJ2-7, with D perhaps matching TRBD1 (6 bases). From germline, CDR1 is DFQATT and CDR2 SNEGSKA (reference sequence). Trimming took 2 bases from V and 2 from J, leaving 13 bases between them. The CDR3 covers 14 residues. The CDR3 coding sequence is TGCAGTGCTAGAACGGACAGAGGCACCTACGAGCAGTACTTC. Encoded protein: CSARTDRGTYEQYF.

The V call is TRBV6-5, the J call TRBJ2-2, with 8 bases aligning to TRBD1. The germline CDR1 and CDR2 sequences are MNHEY and SVGAGI. CDR3 length: 15 residues. With V trimmed by 8 bases and J by 2 bases, 7 bases remained unmatched. CDR3 bases: TGTGCCAGCCGGGCAGGGGGCGCAAACACCGGGGAGCTGTTTTTT. Translated, it gives CASRAGGANTGELFF.

This clonotype occurred a few times. The genes are TRBV6-1 and TRBJ2-7, with 8 positions matching TRBD1. The germline V gene encodes CDR1 MNHNS and CDR2 SASEGT. This CDR3 spans 15 amino acids. J lost 6 bases, V lost 6 bases, and 13 bases had no gene match. CDR3 protein: CASSWGGQGRSEQYF. CDR3 nucleotide sequence: TGTGCCAGCAGCTGGGGAGGACAGGGTAGATCCGAGCAGTACTTC.

The chain's CDR3 is CASSYLQGSGYTF. The CDR3, as DNA: TGTGCCAGCAGCTACTTACAGGGGTCCGGCTACACCTTC. This chain uses TRBV3-1 with TRBJ1-2; TRBD1 aligns across 7 bases. The CDR3 has 13 residues. In germline, CDR1 is LGHDT, CDR2 YNNKEL (reference sequence). V was pared by 5 bases and J by 8 bases, with 8 bases of the junction left unmatched.

The rearrangement joins TRBV6-6 to TRBJ1-5; D is ambiguous. The germline V and J ends were trimmed by 5 bases and 5 bases, with 7 bases remaining between them. In germline, CDR1 is MNHNY, CDR2 SVGAGI (reference sequence). The CDR3 is 12 residues long. CDR3 sequence (DNA): TGTGCCAGCAGTCAGAATTATCAGCCCCAGCATTTT. It specifies CASSQNYQPQHF.

This clonotype was detected only a few times. The chain employs TRBV19 and TRBJ2-1; D is unclear. The V gene lost 4 bases and the J gene lost 4 bases, with 2 bases spanning the gap. The germline V gene encodes CDR1 LNHDA and CDR2 SQIVND (reference sequence). The CDR3 runs 11 residues. The CDR3 DNA reads TGTGCCAGTAGTAGATACAATGAGCAGTTCTTC. Translated, it gives CASSRYNEQFF.